The 9 T cell receptor beta chains in this list originate from one sample, sequenced in a study of human T cells and chemical hapten exposure. TCRdb passed the RACE reads through MiXCR, listing each CDR3 protein once. The data hold around 80,000 distinct CDR3 sequences, with about 8.7% observed a single time. Specified time point: healthy volunteer bleed at 6 weeks. Someone pulled total RNA out of unfractionated whole blood. Sequencing was carried out using whole blood. Receptors were obtained from a male donor in good health. Some clones in this sample may be carry-over from other donors' samples.

The rearrangement links TRBV12-3 or TRBV12-4 to TRBJ1-1, with D hard to call. This CDR3 is 13 amino acids long. The V and J ends lost 5 bases and 0 bases respectively, with 7 bases between them. CDR3 DNA sequence: TGTGCCAGCAGTGAGTACCTGAACACTGAAGCTTTCTTT. This sequence encodes CASSEYLNTEAFF.

This clonotype was seen only a few times. V usage is TRBV20-1 and J usage is TRBJ1-6; D is ambiguous. The V and J ends lost 5 bases and 7 bases respectively, with 18 bases between them. The germline V gene encodes CDR1 DFQATT and CDR2 SNEGSKA (reference sequence). The CDR3 contains 15 residues. The CDR3: CSAPRVLSPNSPLHF. CDR3 sequence (DNA): TGCAGTGCTCCGCGGGTTTTATCACCGAATTCACCCCTCCACTTT.

The chain is built from TRBV27 and TRBJ1-3, with TRBD1 identical over 11 bases. CDR3 size: 15 residues. V gave up 6 bases and J gave up 4 bases; unmatched junction bases: 5. Looked up from germline, CDR1 is MNHEY and CDR2 is SMNVEV (reference sequence). The CDR3 loop is CASRLGQGGGNTIYF. CDR3 bases: TGTGCCAGCAGACTGGGACAGGGGGGCGGAAACACCATATATTTT.

This clonotype was seen repeatedly, ten times or more. The gene calls are TRBV6-1 and TRBJ1-1; a possible D gene is TRBD1 (6 bases). V was pared by 4 bases and J by 6 bases, with 27 bases between. The germline gives CDR1 MNHNS, CDR2 SASEGT. The CDR3 length is 18 residues. This CDR3 reads CASSAGGYDSVRTAEAFF. DNA for the CDR3: TGTGCCAGCAGTGCGGGGGGCTACGACAGCGTTAGGACTGCTGAAGCTTTCTTT.

This chain joins TRBV6-1 and TRBJ2-2; unclear D gene. The CDR3 totals 13 residues. Germline CDR1 reads MNHNS; CDR2 reads SASEGT. Between the trimmed V and J ends, which lost 5 bases and 1 base, there was a span of 5 bases. CDR3 residues: CASSSENTGELFF. CDR3 bases: TGTGCCAGCAGTTCAGAGAACACCGGGGAGCTGTTTTTT.

At least ten counts were recorded for this clonotype. This chain uses TRBV4-2 with TRBJ2-3; 13 nucleotides match TRBD2. Unmatched junction bases numbered 11, after V lost 2 bases and J lost 3 bases. This CDR3 contains 19 residues. Per germline, CDR1 LGHNA and CDR2 YNFKEQ. This CDR3 is CASSQPQGTSGANTDTQYF. The CDR3, as DNA: TGTGCCAGCAGCCAACCACAAGGGACTAGCGGGGCCAATACAGATACGCAGTATTTT.

The V gene is TRBV15, the J gene TRBJ1-5; TRBD1 matches at 8 bases. The CDR3 covers 14 residues. The V gene's germline CDR1 is LNHNV and CDR2 YYDKDF (reference sequence). J gave up 7 bases and V 3 bases, and 5 bases lay outside the gene matches. The CDR3 reads CATSRGQADQPQHF. The CDR3 region has the DNA TGTGCCACCAGCAGGGGACAGGCGGACCAGCCCCAGCATTTT.

The CDR3 region has the DNA TGTGCCATCAACCCCAGGGGGGGCGGAGATACGCAGTATTTT. Translated: CAINPRGGGDTQYF. The V gene is TRBV10-3, the J gene TRBJ2-3; perhaps D is TRBD1 or TRBD2 (7 bases each). Germline V lookup: CDR1 ENHRY, CDR2 SYGVKD. Trimming took off 7 bases at V and 5 bases at J, with 16 bases between the two ends. CDR3 length: 14 residues.

This clonotype was picked up many times. The genes are TRBV6-5 and TRBJ2-3; TRBD1 matches at 11 bases. The CDR3 sequence is 16 residues long. The junction had 4 bases not matched to a gene; V was cut back by 4 bases and J by 1 base. Germline V lookup: CDR1 MNHEY, CDR2 SVGAGI. The CDR3 sequence is CASSSGTGGGTDTQYF. The CDR3 DNA sequence: TGTGCCAGCAGTTCCGGGACAGGGGGTGGCACAGATACGCAGTATTTT.